Following are 13 T cell receptor beta chains from one sample sequenced in a study of CD8 T cells in ankylosing spondylitis. One entry per CDR3 protein, called by TCRdb with MiXCR from the 5' RACE reads. Counted here are approximately 100,000 distinct CDR3 sequences, about 25% occurring once; the ten biggest clones make up approximately 13%. Input material: synovial fluid, either unsorted or a sorted T cell fraction (not recorded which). These receptors all stem from a male donor with ankylosing spondylitis.

The chain combines TRBV28 with TRBJ2-1; 10 bases fit TRBD1. CDR3 length: 14 amino acids. Germline trimming cut 7 bases from V and 3 bases from J; bases unmatched to any gene: 3. Germline-derived CDR1 and CDR2 are MDHEN and SYDVKM. The CDR3 DNA reads as TGTGCCAGCACGACAGGGGGCGGCTACAATGAGCAGTTCTTC. This gives the protein CASTTGGGYNEQFF.

This clonotype has at least ten counts. The chain carries TRBV10-3 and TRBJ2-7; 13 nucleotides match TRBD2. The CDR3 has 15 residues. CDR1 is ENHRY, CDR2 SYGVKD, per germline. V shed 4 bases and J 5 bases; nucleotides not matched to a gene: 5. The CDR3 here is CAISAGLAGEHEQYF. CDR3 DNA: TGTGCCATCAGTGCAGGACTAGCGGGAGAACACGAGCAGTACTTC.

This clonotype was counted only a few times. The chain is built from TRBV3-1 and TRBJ1-2; TRBD1 is a possible D gene (5 bases). V was clipped by 2 bases and J by 5 bases, with 18 bases between them. The CDR3 extends over 16 amino acids. Germline V gives CDR1 LGHDT, CDR2 YNNKEL (reference sequence). This chain's CDR3 is CASSQPNRDGKYGYTF. CDR3 sequence (DNA): TGTGCCAGCAGCCAACCTAATAGGGACGGAAAATATGGCTACACCTTC.

The chain couples TRBV5-1 to TRBJ2-1, with unresolved D. The germline gives CDR1 SGHRS, CDR2 YFSETQ. The germline V and J ends were trimmed by 0 bases and 6 bases, with 4 bases remaining between them. The CDR3 is made up of 12 amino acids. Here the CDR3 DNA reads TGCGCCAGCAGCTTGGGTGTCAATGAGCAGTTCTTC. Protein sequence: CASSLGVNEQFF.

This clonotype occurred many times. This chain uses TRBV19 with TRBJ1-4; 7 nucleotides line up with TRBD1. The CDR3 consists of 15 residues. The trim removed 3 bases at V and 6 bases at J, leaving 7 bases unmatched. Germline V lookup: CDR1 LNHDA, CDR2 SQIVND (reference sequence). The CDR3 is CASSINQGGDEKLFF. The CDR3 nucleotides are TGTGCCAGTAGTATTAACCAGGGGGGCGATGAAAAACTGTTTTTT.

The chain carries TRBV7-9 and TRBJ2-1; D perhaps matches TRBD2 (6 bases). Germline V gene data show CDR1 as SEHNR and CDR2 as FQNEAQ (reference sequence). The CDR3 is made up of 14 amino acids. The V and J ends lost 3 bases and 5 bases respectively, with 11 bases between them. Here the CDR3 reads CASSFGGENNEQFF. CDR3 nucleotide sequence: TGTGCCAGCAGCTTCGGAGGGGAAAACAATGAGCAGTTCTTC.

In this sample, this clonotype turned up a few times. This chain links TRBV7-2 with TRBJ2-7; D unresolved. The CDR3 length is 14 residues. The germline V gene encodes CDR1 SGHTA and CDR2 FQGNSA. V gave up 5 bases and J gave up 5 bases, with 16 bases separating them. CDR3 bases: TGTGCCAGCAGCCCCCGGAGTAGCTTCGACGAGCAGTACTTC. Its translation is CASSPRSSFDEQYF.

As regards this clonotype: Relative to the germline gene, one junction end is altered; a read error may explain this. V gene TRBV7-9 combines with J gene TRBJ2-2; 7 bases map to TRBD1. This CDR3 is built from 14 residues. The V gene's germline CDR1 is SEHNR and CDR2 FQNEAQ (reference sequence). CDR3 coding DNA: TGTGCCAGCAGCTTAGGGACAGGCACCCGGGAGCTGTTTTTT. It codes for CASSLGTGTRELFF.

This clonotype was recorded at least ten times. This sequence joins TRBV5-1 and TRBJ2-1, with 12 bases lining up with TRBD2. Germline loops: CDR1 SGHRS, CDR2 YFSETQ. CDR3 length: 18 residues. V was pared by 4 bases and J by 4 bases, with 12 bases of the junction left unmatched. DNA for the CDR3: TGCGCCAGCAGCCCCGGACTAGCGGGGTTCCCGGTTTACAATGAGCAGTTCTTC. Its translation: CASSPGLAGFPVYNEQFF.

V gene TRBV10-3 combines with J gene TRBJ2-1; 8 bases map to TRBD1. This CDR3 region has 13 residues. From germline, CDR1 is ENHRY and CDR2 SYGVKD. The V gene end was trimmed by 10 bases and the J gene end by 7 bases; junction bases not matched to a gene: 9. The CDR3 spells CATRQGARNEQFF. DNA for the CDR3: TGTGCCACCAGGCAGGGGGCGCGGAATGAGCAGTTCTTC.

V gene TRBV5-1 combines with J gene TRBJ1-1; D may be TRBD1 (6 bases). In germline, CDR1 is SGHRS, CDR2 YFSETQ. Trimming took off 1 base at V and 3 bases at J, with 16 bases between the two ends. This CDR3 contains 16 residues. The CDR3 loop is CASSLQGRAPDTEAFF. DNA of the CDR3: TGCGCCAGCAGCTTGCAGGGGAGGGCCCCAGACACTGAAGCTTTCTTT. The full variable domain, completed using reference TRBV5-1 and TRBJ1-1, is KAGVTQTPRYLIKTRGQQVTLSCSPISGHRSVSWYQQTPGQGLQFLFEYFSETQRNKGNFPGRFSGRQFSNSRSEMNVSTLELGDSALYLCASSLQGRAPDTEAFFGQGTRLTVV.

This chain uses TRBV6-1 with TRBJ2-3; D uncertain. V dropped 7 bases and J dropped 2 bases, with 19 bases sitting between them. In germline, CDR1 is MNHNS, CDR2 SASEGT. This CDR3 spans 16 amino acids. The CDR3 is CASTIDIRRLTDTQYF. The CDR3 region has the DNA TGTGCCAGCACCATAGACATTAGGCGCCTCACAGATACGCAGTATTTT.

The chain uses TRBV20-1 and TRBJ2-7, with unresolved D. The CDR3 has 12 amino acids. The V end lost 5 bases, the J end lost 2 bases, and 10 bases lay between the germline ends. Germline V gene data show CDR1 as DFQATT and CDR2 as SNEGSKA (reference sequence). Written as DNA, the CDR3 is TGCAGTGCTCCCCCCAGCGCCTACGAGCAGTACTTC. Its protein is CSAPPSAYEQYF.